What follows are 2 T cell receptor beta chains derived from one specimen sequenced in a study of blood T cell repertoires in COVID-19. Only in-frame clones appear in the TCRdb table, and some are missing; sequencing was by immunoSEQ multiplex PCR. Counted here are 290,000 or so clones, 90% occurring once; the ten biggest clones make up over 3.5%. Sequenced input: PBMCs or T cells enriched from blood (not recorded which). The receptors shown here come from a woman aged 18-35 years with acute COVID-19.

V is TRBV5-1 and J is TRBJ1-3; a possible D gene is TRBD1 (6 bases). The CDR3 contains 16 residues. Trimming took 3 bases from V and 1 from J, leaving 14 bases between them. From germline, CDR1 is SGHRS and CDR2 YFSETQ. Here the CDR3 DNA reads TGCGCCAGCAGCTCGTTGGGGGCGGATTCTGGAAACACCATATATTTT. Translating gives CASSSLGADSGNTIYF.

The chain couples TRBV19 to TRBJ1-4; TRBD1 might be the D (6 bases). V lost 5 bases and J 7 bases, leaving 14 bases between the germline ends. CDR1 and CDR2 from the germline V gene are LNHDA and SQIVND (reference sequence). The CDR3 extends over 14 amino acids. The CDR3: CASSGQGRVEKLFF. The DNA for the CDR3 is TGTGCCAGTAGTGGGCAGGGGCGCGTTGAAAAACTGTTTTTT.